This is a list of T cell receptor beta chains from one sample in a study of T cell clones after liver transplantation. Libraries were prepared by immunoSEQ multiplex PCR; TCRdb keeps only in-frame clonotypes and omits some of them. In the table there are roughly 120,000 clones, less than 95% of which are singletons. Source: CD4+ T cells from blood, taken 12 months after liver transplant. The receptor set was obtained from a human patient who received a liver transplant. T cells may partly derive from the graft donor. The CDR3 runs from the conserved cysteine through the conserved F or W. Fields, in order: clone size, J gene, D gene, V gene, CDR3 protein, CDR3 DNA. The D gene is left open where the match is weak. Clone size is not always given. Where it is, it says once, few, many or a class for expanded clones.

>once|TRBJ2-7|-|TRBV27
CASSLLATGGEQYF
TGTGCCAGCAGTTTATTAGCGACAGGCGGGGAGCAGTACTTC
>-|TRBJ1-1|-|TRBV9
CASSVEVDGTEAFF
TGTGCCAGCAGCGTAGAGGTGGACGGCACTGAAGCTTTCTTT
>-|TRBJ1-1|-|TRBV28
CASSLVQNTEAFF
TGTGCCAGCAGTTTGGTGCAGAACACTGAAGCTTTCTTT
>-|TRBJ1-1|-|TRBV6-5
CASSRGHLNTEAFF
TGTGCCAGCAGTCGGGGACACTTGAACACTGAAGCTTTCTTT
>-|TRBJ2-3|-|TRBV5-4
CASSFRVDTQYF
TGTGCCAGCAGCTTCAGGGTTGATACGCAGTATTTT
>-|TRBJ1-1|-|TRBV2
CASSPWTEAFF
TGTGCCAGTAGCCCTTGGACTGAAGCTTTCTTT
>-|TRBJ2-1|TRBD2|TRBV4-1
CASSQEGLATYNEQFF
TGCGCCAGCAGCCAAGAAGGACTAGCGACCTACAATGAGCAGTTCTTC
>-|TRBJ2-5|-|TRBV11-3
CASRLRGQETQYF
TGTGCCAGCAGATTGAGGGGGCAAGAGACCCAGTACTTC
>-|TRBJ2-1|TRBD2|TRBV27
CASRFRLAGLRSYNEQFF
TGTGCCAGCAGATTTCGCCTAGCGGGATTAAGGTCCTACAATGAGCAGTTCTTC
>-|TRBJ2-5|-|TRBV11-2
CASSRRQAALTTQYF
TGTGCCAGCAGCCGTCGACAGGCAGCTTTGACTACCCAGTACTTC
>-|TRBJ2-7|-|TRBV6-1
CASVTTGYPYEQYF
TGTGCCAGCGTTACCACAGGTTACCCCTACGAGCAGTACTTC
>-|TRBJ2-2|TRBD1|TRBV11-3
CASSHPGQTTGELFF
TGTGCCAGCAGCCATCCGGGACAGACCACCGGGGAGCTGTTTTTT
>-|TRBJ2-3|-|TRBV5-4
CASSLALHTQYF
TGTGCCAGCAGCTTGGCCCTCCATACGCAGTATTTT
>-|TRBJ1-1|TRBD1|TRBV5-1
CASSPDQGGNTEAFF
TGCGCCAGCAGCCCTGACCAGGGGGGGAACACTGAAGCTTTCTTT
>-|TRBJ2-7|TRBD1|TRBV10-2
CASSERRQGYEQYF
TGCGCCAGCAGTGAGCGGAGACAGGGCTACGAGCAGTACTTC
>-|TRBJ2-2|-|TRBV9
CASSVDPSTGELFF
TGTGCCAGCAGCGTAGACCCAAGTACCGGGGAGCTGTTTTTT
>once|TRBJ2-3|-|TRBV20-1
CSASSQPTQYF
TGCAGTGCCTCGTCTCAACCTACGCAGTATTTT
>-|TRBJ2-1|TRBD1|TRBV19
CASSKTGGGPYNEQFF
TGTGCCAGTAGTAAGACAGGGGGCGGACCCTACAATGAGCAGTTCTTC